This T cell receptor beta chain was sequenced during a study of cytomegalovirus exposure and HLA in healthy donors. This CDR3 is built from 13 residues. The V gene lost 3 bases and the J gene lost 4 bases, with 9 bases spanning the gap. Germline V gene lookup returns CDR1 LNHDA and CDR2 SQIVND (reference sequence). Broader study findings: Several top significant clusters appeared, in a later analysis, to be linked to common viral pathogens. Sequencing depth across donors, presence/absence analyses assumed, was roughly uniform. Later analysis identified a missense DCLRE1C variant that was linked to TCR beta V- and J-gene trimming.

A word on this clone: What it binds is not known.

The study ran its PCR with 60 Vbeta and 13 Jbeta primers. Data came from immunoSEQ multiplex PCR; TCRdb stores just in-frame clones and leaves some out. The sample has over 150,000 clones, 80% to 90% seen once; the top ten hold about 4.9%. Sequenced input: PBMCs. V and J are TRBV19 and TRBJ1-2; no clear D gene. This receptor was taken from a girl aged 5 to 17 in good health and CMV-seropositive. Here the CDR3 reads CASSIPGSYGYTF. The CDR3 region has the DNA TGTGCCAGTAGTATCCCGGGAAGCTATGGCTACACCTTC.